The entry below gives a single T cell receptor (beta chain) sequence along with its context. This clone was seen just once. Its recognized antigen is unknown. No base qualities exist here, and no much larger clone lies one base off it. The germline V gene provides CDR1 SGHDT and CDR2 YYEEEE. Spanning cysteine to phenylalanine, the CDR3 consists of 12 amino acids. Only the CDR3 part of the read is kept: 36 bases, read in frame from the first base. The trim is 4 bases for V and 3 bases for J, with a gap of 7 bases between the germline ends. TCRbeta CDR3 regions were amplified from genomic DNA using the immunoSEQ Assay, a bias-controlled multiplex PCR. The original pipeline was this. Nucleated cell counts per sample were estimated from amplification of reference gene primers within the assay. To quantify the absolute abundance of each unique TCRbeta CDR3 rearrangement, sequence reads were collapsed and filtered. For each sample, productive Simpson clonality was calculated by taking the square root of Simpson's diversity index across productive rearrangements. TCRdb limited this immuneACCESS table to in-frame rearrangements with V and J called. A share of clones is missing; checked studies link under half to unresolved V genes, and the rest is unexplained. That table supplies the V and J calls and clone size; D and trimming were determined from the DNA. This sample gives approximately 90,000 clones in total; approximately 79% of them show up just once. Around 14% of the sample goes to the ten largest clones.

The data are from a study of blood T cell repertoires in COVID-19 (dated by TCRdb to the early 2020s). General notes on the study: Samples from collaborators originated in the United States, Italy and Spain and spanned both the acute and convalescent phases of COVID-19. The sample metadata nearly always contained a de-identified subject ID, COVID-19 status, age in years and sex. The dataset comprised deeply sampled blood TCRbeta repertoires from subjects exposed to, actively infected with, or recovered from COVID-19. The samples were drawn from the first 160 participants of the ongoing ImmuneRACE study and from under 1,500 subjects provided by 6 global collaborators. A freely available public database, intended as a resource for researchers studying the immune response to SARS-CoV-2, is where the repertoires were released. The prospective study material was composed of cDNA or gDNA derived from T cells, B-cell-depleted T cells, or PBMCs. Where HLA class I and class II types were available, the types were taken from metadata supplied by the sample provider, not from assay-based typing. Summary of the overall study and its limitations: Clinical and demographic metadata were provided uncurated, with the amount varying by source and participant.

Collaborating institutions collected whole blood in K2EDTA tubes following their own protocols. Collaborator samples were shipped for TCRbeta analysis as frozen whole blood, isolated PBMCs, or DNA extracted from either sample type. The sequence was obtained from a woman aged 80 or over with acute or convalescent COVID-19. The sequenced sample consisted of peripheral blood. The receptor chain draws on TRBV5-6 and TRBJ1-2; a weak D assignment points to TRBD1 (5 bases agree). DNA sequence: TGTGCCAGCAGCCGCAGGGACTATGGCTACACCTTC. Its product reads: CASSRRDYGYTF.